This passage covers 26 T cell receptor beta chains from one sample sequenced in a study of blood T cells in healthy people across ages. Primed by a sample-barcoded 5' primer and a J-beta primer mix, a second PCR proceeded for roughly 7 to 12 cycles. MiXCR, applied by TCRdb to the 5' RACE reads, yields one record per CDR3 protein. The sample records fewer than 1,200,000 distinct CDR3 sequences, approximately 25% being singletons. In addition, the sample was reused for a study of T cells of mothers and their children.

Material for sequencing was blood. Source of these receptors: a girl aged 2 to 10 in good health.

A few counts support this clonotype. The V call is TRBV6-1, the J call TRBJ1-2, with D maybe TRBD1 (6 bases). This CDR3 comprises 15 residues. Germline V gene data show CDR1 as MNHNS and CDR2 as SASEGT. The ends were cut back, 4 bases at V and 0 bases at J, with 12 bases in the middle. CDR3 nucleotides: TGTGCCAGCAGTGTGAGGGAGGGGGCTAACTATGGCTACACCTTC. Its translation: CASSVREGANYGYTF.

The J gene is TRBJ2-5, the V gene TRBV7-9; the match to TRBD2 covers 8 bases. The better agreement between TRBJ2-7 and the DNA end casts doubt on the J call. The CDR3 spans 16 residues. The germline CDR1 and CDR2 sequences are SEHNR and FQNEAQ (reference sequence). CDR3 sequence reads: CASSLGLAGTSYEQYF. In DNA, the CDR3 is TGTGCCAGCAGCTTAGGCCTAGCGGGCACATCCTACGAGCAGTACTTC.

This chain uses TRBV27 with TRBJ2-5; tentative D call: TRBD2 (6 bases). V was trimmed by 8 bases and J by 0 bases, leaving 13 bases between them. CDR1 and CDR2 (germline): MNHEY, SMNVEV (reference sequence). The CDR3 has 14 residues. The DNA of the CDR3 is TGTGCCAGCGCCGACCGGGACTACCAAGAGACCCAGTACTTC. Translation: CASADRDYQETQYF.

The sample holds a few counts of this clonotype. This rearrangement joins TRBV5-5 to TRBJ2-1, with a possible D match to TRBD1 (6 bases). Trimming cost V 0 bases and J 9 bases, with 10 bases left between them. Germline CDR1 SGHKS, CDR2 YYEKEE (reference sequence). The CDR3 is 13 residues long. CDR3: CASSLGGQVEQFF. Here the CDR3 DNA reads TGTGCCAGCAGCTTGGGGGGGCAAGTTGAGCAGTTCTTC.

This chain joins TRBV29-1 and TRBJ2-3; 8 positions agree with TRBD1. The CDR3 spans 12 residues. After removal of 7 bases from V and 0 bases from J, the junction contained 0 bases not matched to a gene. Germline CDR1 reads SQVTM; CDR2 reads ANQGSEA. The CDR3 nucleotides are TGCAGCGGGGACAGGAGCACAGATACGCAGTATTTT. Residues: CSGDRSTDTQYF.

The V call is TRBV4-1, the J call TRBJ1-1; the match to TRBD1 covers 8 bases. J was trimmed by 3 bases and V by 0 bases; bases with no gene match: 0. CDR1 and CDR2 (germline): MGHRA, YSYEKL. The CDR3 totals 14 residues. Here the CDR3 reads CASSQEQGDTEAFF. The CDR3 DNA reads as TGCGCCAGCAGCCAAGAACAGGGGGACACTGAAGCTTTCTTT.

With respect to this clonotype: At one end the junction does not follow the germline gene, possibly because of a read error. V gene TRBV20-1 combines with J gene TRBJ2-7; the D gene is possibly TRBD1 (6 bases). Germline V gene data show CDR1 as DFQATT and CDR2 as SNEGSKA (reference sequence). The CDR3 is made up of 15 amino acids. In DNA, the CDR3 is TGCAGCGCTATTCCTTTGCAGGGGAAGGACTACGAGCAGTACTTC. The encoded protein is CSAIPLQGKDYEQYF.

This clonotype appeared a few times. The genes are TRBV7-3 and TRBJ2-1, with TRBD1 matching over 7 bases. Looked up from germline, CDR1 is SGHTA and CDR2 is FQGTGA. The V gene end was trimmed by 4 bases and the J gene end by 3 bases; junction bases not matched to a gene: 6. The CDR3 contains 15 residues. DNA for the CDR3: TGTGCCAGCAGCTACCGACAGGGCTTCTACAATGAGCAGTTCTTC. Encoded protein: CASSYRQGFYNEQFF.

V is TRBV27 and J is TRBJ2-5, with 7 bases identical to TRBD1. Matching the DNA end better, TRBJ2-1 makes the J call doubtful. The CDR3 loop spans 13 amino acids. Looked up from germline, CDR1 is MNHEY and CDR2 is SMNVEV (reference sequence). CDR3 sequence: CASSPRQGHEQFF. CDR3 sequence (DNA): TGTGCCAGCAGTCCGAGACAGGGTCATGAGCAGTTCTTC.

The V call is TRBV12-3 or TRBV12-4, the J call TRBJ1-5, with 7 bases lining up with TRBD1. The CDR3 is 11 amino acids. V trimming: 5 bases; J trimming: 14 bases; junction bases outside the gene matches: 6. The CDR3 reads CASSAGQEEHF. The CDR3 DNA sequence: TGTGCCAGCAGTGCAGGACAGGAGGAGCATTTT.

The chain uses TRBV29-1 and TRBJ2-7; TRBD2 is a possible D gene (5 bases). V dropped 4 bases and J dropped 2 bases, with 12 bases sitting between them. Germline V CDR1 and CDR2: SQVTM, ANQGSEA. This CDR3 is built from 13 residues. The CDR3 reads CSVGSGITYEQYF. CDR3 in DNA: TGCAGCGTTGGGTCGGGGATAACCTACGAGCAGTACTTC.

This clonotype was recorded a few times. The chain is built from TRBV28 and TRBJ1-2; tentative D call: TRBD1 (6 bases). V lost 5 bases and J 6 bases, leaving 19 bases between the germline ends. Germline CDR1 MDHEN, CDR2 SYDVKM. This CDR3 contains 15 residues. CDR3 region: CASSTNTGTQDGYTF. The CDR3 bases are TGTGCCAGCAGTACCAACACAGGGACACAGGATGGCTACACCTTC.

The chain combines TRBV19 with TRBJ2-6; D is uncertain. CDR1 is LNHDA, CDR2 SQIVND, per germline (reference sequence). V was pared by 3 bases and J by 0 bases, with 12 bases between. The CDR3 runs 17 residues. CDR3 nucleotide sequence: TGTGCCAGTAGTATTATTAAACTTTCCTCTGGGGCCAACGTCCTGACTTTC. Residues: CASSIIKLSSGANVLTF.

The sample holds a few counts of this clonotype. The CDR3 DNA is TGTGCCACCAGTGACCAGCCGGGACAGGGAGAGACCCAGTACTTC. As protein: CATSDQPGQGETQYF. This sequence joins TRBV24-1 and TRBJ2-5, with TRBD1 matching 9 bases. The CDR3 length is 15 residues. Germline CDR1 is KGHDR and CDR2 is SFDVKD. V lost 4 bases to trimming and J lost 4 bases; unmatched junction nucleotides: 6.

The chain recombines TRBV29-1 with TRBJ2-5; D may be TRBD2 (5 bases). CDR1 and CDR2 from the germline V gene are SQVTM and ANQGSEA. CDR3 length: 14 amino acids. Trimming removed 6 bases at V and 2 bases at J, with 16 bases between. CDR3 amino acids: CSVDADWNQETQYF. DNA of the CDR3: TGCAGCGTCGATGCGGACTGGAATCAAGAGACCCAGTACTTC.

J is TRBJ1-2 and V is TRBV29-1; 8 bases are a match to TRBD1. V shed 7 bases, J shed 12 bases, and the junction held 13 bases outside the gene matches. Germline V lookup: CDR1 SQVTM, CDR2 ANQGSEA. This CDR3 spans 12 amino acids. CDR3 coding DNA: TGCAGCGGCCGAGAGCAGGGGGCGGATGACACCTTC. Its translation is CSGREQGADDTF.

V is TRBV5-1 and J is TRBJ2-5, with D uncertain. The CDR3 length is 14 residues. V was cut by 0 bases and J by 5 bases, with 11 bases left in between. In germline, CDR1 is SGHRS, CDR2 YFSETQ. This CDR3 is CASSLAVGHETQYF. In DNA form, the CDR3 reads TGCGCCAGCAGCTTGGCGGTCGGCCATGAGACCCAGTACTTC.

The rearrangement links TRBV4-1 to TRBJ2-1; D is possibly TRBD1 or TRBD2 (5 bases each). V dropped 0 bases and J dropped 3 bases, with 12 bases sitting between them. The CDR3 totals 16 residues. Germline CDR1 is MGHRA and CDR2 is YSYEKL. The DNA of the CDR3 is TGCGCCAGCAGCCAAGACGGGTGGGGACGCTACAATGAGCAGTTCTTC. As protein: CASSQDGWGRYNEQFF.

This clonotype was detected only a few times. This rearrangement joins TRBV28 to TRBJ1-6; weak D call: TRBD1 (5 bases). The germline V gene encodes CDR1 MDHEN and CDR2 SYDVKM. The CDR3 spans 16 residues. Trimming shortened V by 7 bases and J by 14 bases, and 27 bases separated the two germline ends. The CDR3: CASIPGTGWPRRALHF. The CDR3 coding sequence is TGTGCCAGCATCCCTGGAACAGGTTGGCCTCGACGAGCCCTCCACTTT.

The chain is built from TRBV6-6 and TRBJ1-2; no definite D call. CDR1 MNHNY and CDR2 SVGAGI come from the germline V gene (reference sequence). The V gene lost 2 bases and the J gene lost 5 bases, with 15 bases spanning the gap. The CDR3 contains 15 residues. CDR3 sequence: CASSYDGGSPYGYTF. The CDR3, as DNA: TGTGCCAGCAGTTACGACGGAGGTTCTCCATATGGCTACACCTTC.

The CDR3 bases are TGTGCCAGCAGTTTAGAGAGGCAGGGACTTAGCTCTGGGGCCAACGTCCTGACTTTC. Its translation is CASSLERQGLSSGANVLTF. The chain uses TRBV12-3 or TRBV12-4 and TRBJ2-6; a possible D gene is TRBD2 (6 bases). V lost 1 base and J lost 0, with 16 bases in between. The CDR3 consists of 19 residues.

This chain connects TRBV12-3 or TRBV12-4 to TRBJ2-3; 8 nucleotides align to TRBD1. This CDR3 contains 15 residues. With V trimmed by 7 bases and J by 1 base, 7 bases remained unmatched. CDR3: CASIPGQEGTDTQYF. CDR3 in DNA: TGTGCCAGCATTCCGGGACAGGAAGGCACAGATACGCAGTATTTT.

The chain recombines TRBV10-3 with TRBJ2-5, with 7 bases fitting TRBD1. The CDR3 has 14 residues. In germline, CDR1 is ENHRY, CDR2 SYGVKD. The V and J ends lost 11 bases and 5 bases, in that order; junction bases with no gene match: 14. The CDR3 DNA follows: TGTGCCTCCGGTAGGGGGCCGCCTGACGAGACCCAGTACTTC. Protein product: CASGRGPPDETQYF.

CDR3 nucleotides: TGCGCCAGCAGCCAAGATAGGAACTCTGGAAACACCATATATTTT. Translation gives CASSQDRNSGNTIYF. V gene TRBV4-1 combines with J gene TRBJ1-3, with D unresolved. Between the trimmed V and J ends, which lost 0 bases and 0 bases, there was a span of 6 bases. Germline CDR1 and CDR2: MGHRA and YSYEKL. The CDR3 sequence is 15 residues long.

V is TRBV12-3 or TRBV12-4 and J is TRBJ2-3, with unresolved D. Trimming shortened V by 5 bases and J by 6 bases, and 15 bases separated the two germline ends. This CDR3 has 14 residues. CDR3 bases: TGTGCCAGCAGTCGAGCAACCCCTAGGGATACGCAGTATTTT. Translation gives CASSRATPRDTQYF.

The genes are TRBV2 and TRBJ2-2; 9 bases fit TRBD2. The CDR3 has 17 residues. Germline values: CDR1 SNHLY, CDR2 FYNNEI. V was clipped by 7 bases and J by 2 bases; unmatched bases: 11. The CDR3 loop reads CASTFPPSGENTGELFF. DNA for the CDR3: TGTGCCAGCACTTTTCCACCTAGCGGGGAAAACACCGGGGAGCTGTTTTTT.